This T cell receptor (beta chain) originates from a study of radiation and T cells in renal cell carcinoma. The study's findings and limits: From baseline, blood top tumor clonotypes peaked at 2 weeks post-radiation. No pretreatment tumor biopsies were available for baseline clonotypes.

To note about this clone: The antigen remains undetermined.

Time point reported: baseline pretreatment blood. Treatment of the sample: 15 Gy SBRT to primary tumor, nephrectomy 4 weeks later. This CDR3 is 16 amino acids long. From germline, CDR1 is SGHTS and CDR2 YDEGEE. Between the trimmed V and J ends, which lost 5 bases and 9 bases, there was a span of 24 bases. Sequenced by immunoSEQ multiplex PCR; TCRdb stores in-frame clones only, minus some. This repertoire shows some 140,000 clones, 88% found once; its top ten account for more than 10%. The input for sequencing was blood, taken from a patient whose treatment included radiotherapy and nephrectomy. The sequence came from a woman in her 50s with renal cell carcinoma. The rearrangement uses TRBV5-8 and TRBJ1-5; the D is unclear. CDR3 protein: CASSQEGSARRWPQHF. The DNA for the CDR3 is TGTGCCAGCAGTCAGGAAGGTTCGGCCAGGAGATGGCCCCAGCATTTT.